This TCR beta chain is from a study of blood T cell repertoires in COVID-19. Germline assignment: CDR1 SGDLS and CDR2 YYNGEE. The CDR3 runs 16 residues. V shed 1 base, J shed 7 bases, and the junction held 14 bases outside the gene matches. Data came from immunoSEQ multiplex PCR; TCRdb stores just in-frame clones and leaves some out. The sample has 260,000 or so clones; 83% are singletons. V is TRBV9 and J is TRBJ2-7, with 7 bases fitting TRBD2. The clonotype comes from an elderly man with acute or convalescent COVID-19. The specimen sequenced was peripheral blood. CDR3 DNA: TGTGCCAGCAGCGTAACCTTCTCCGCGGGAGTGCGGGAGCAGTACTTC. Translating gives CASSVTFSAGVREQYF.